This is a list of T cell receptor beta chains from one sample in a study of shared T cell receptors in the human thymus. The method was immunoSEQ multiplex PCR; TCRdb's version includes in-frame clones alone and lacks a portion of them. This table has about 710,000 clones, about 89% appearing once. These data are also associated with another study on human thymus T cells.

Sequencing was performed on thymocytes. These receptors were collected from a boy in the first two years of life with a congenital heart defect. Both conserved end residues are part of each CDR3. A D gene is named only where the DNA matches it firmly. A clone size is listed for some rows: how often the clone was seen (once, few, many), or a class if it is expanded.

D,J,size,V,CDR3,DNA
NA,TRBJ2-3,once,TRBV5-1,CASSLIGLDGDTQYF,TGCGCCAGCAGCTTGATCGGGTTAGACGGAGATACGCAGTATTTT
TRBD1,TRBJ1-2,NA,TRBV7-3,CASSLNPQGEGTNYGYTF,TGTGCCAGCAGCTTAAACCCCCAGGGGGAAGGAACTAACTATGGCTACACCTTC
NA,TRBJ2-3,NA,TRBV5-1,CASSLDWGGPGTDTQYF,TGCGCCAGCAGCTTGGATTGGGGGGGGCCTGGCACAGATACGCAGTATTTT
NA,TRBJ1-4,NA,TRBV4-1,CASSQDDGEGVNEKLFF,TGCGCCAGCAGCCAAGACGATGGGGAAGGGGTTAATGAAAAACTGTTTTTT
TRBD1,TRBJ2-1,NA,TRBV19,CASSDGTDSYNEQFF,TGTGCCAGTAGTGACGGGACAGATTCCTACAATGAGCAGTTCTTC
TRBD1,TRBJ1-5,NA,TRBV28,CASSFRNRDRGFVADQPQHF,TGTGCCAGCAGTTTTAGGAACCGGGACAGGGGTTTCGTGGCGGATCAGCCCCAGCATTTT
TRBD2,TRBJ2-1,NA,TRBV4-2,CASSQVAGDYNEQFF,TGTGCCAGCAGCCAAGTAGCGGGGGACTACAATGAGCAGTTCTTC
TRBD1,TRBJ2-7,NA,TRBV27,CASSQRDRGRDEQYF,TGTGCCAGCAGCCAGAGGGACAGGGGGCGCGACGAGCAGTACTTC
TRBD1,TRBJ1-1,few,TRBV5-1,CASSLGTDTEAFF,TGCGCCAGCAGCTTAGGGACAGACACTGAAGCTTTCTTT
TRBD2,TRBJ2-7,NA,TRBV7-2,CASSSPLAGVFSYEQYF,TGTGCCAGCAGCTCCCCTTTAGCGGGAGTGTTTTCCTACGAGCAGTACTTC
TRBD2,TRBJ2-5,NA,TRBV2,CASSRLGTRTLQETQYF,TGTGCCAGCAGTAGGTTGGGGACTAGAACCCTTCAAGAGACCCAGTACTTC
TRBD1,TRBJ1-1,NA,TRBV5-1,CASRRTGVNTEAFF,TGCGCCAGCAGGAGGACAGGGGTTAACACTGAAGCTTTCTTT
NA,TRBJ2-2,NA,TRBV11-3,CASSLGRVQNTGELFF,TGTGCCAGCAGCTTAGGACGGGTCCAGAACACCGGGGAGCTGTTTTTT
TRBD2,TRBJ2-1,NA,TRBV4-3,CASSQVGLAVNEQFF,TGCGCCAGCAGCCAAGTGGGACTAGCGGTCAATGAGCAGTTCTTC
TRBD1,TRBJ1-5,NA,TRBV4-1,CASSLEGQGVYQPQHF,TGCGCCAGCAGCCTAGAGGGACAGGGTGTTTATCAGCCCCAGCATTTT
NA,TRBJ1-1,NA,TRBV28,CASSCPPDGRGTEAFF,TGTGCCAGCAGCTGCCCTCCGGACGGTAGAGGGACTGAAGCTTTCTTT
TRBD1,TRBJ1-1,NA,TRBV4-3,CASSQDPHRGPPTEAFF,TGCGCCAGCAGCCAAGACCCCCACAGGGGACCCCCTACTGAAGCTTTCTTT
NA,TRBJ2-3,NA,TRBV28,CASTQECISTDTQYF,TGTGCCAGCACCCAAGAGTGTATAAGCACAGATACGCAGTATTTT
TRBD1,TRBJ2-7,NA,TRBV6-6,CASSQPGQGTYEQYF,TGTGCCAGCAGCCAACCGGGACAGGGGACCTACGAGCAGTACTTC
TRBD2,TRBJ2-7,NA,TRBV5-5,CASSHGLAGEGKWNEQYF,TGTGCCAGCAGCCACGGACTAGCGGGAGAGGGGAAATGGAACGAGCAGTACTTC
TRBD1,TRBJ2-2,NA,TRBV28,CASTGQGHTGELFF,TGTGCCAGCACGGGACAGGGCCACACCGGGGAGCTGTTTTTT
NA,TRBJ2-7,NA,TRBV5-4,CASSPGTSSSYEQYF,TGTGCCAGCAGCCCGGGGACTTCCAGCTCCTACGAGCAGTACTTC
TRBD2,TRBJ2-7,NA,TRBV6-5,CASSTSGGACEQYF,TGTGCCAGCAGTACTAGCGGGGGGGCCTGTGAGCAGTACTTC
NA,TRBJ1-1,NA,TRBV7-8,CASSFMNTEAFF,TGTGCCAGCAGTTTTATGAACACTGAAGCTTTCTTT
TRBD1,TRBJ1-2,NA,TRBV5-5,CASSLEVRGLGGYTF,TGTGCCAGCAGCTTGGAGGTCAGGGGGCTTGGTGGCTACACCTTC
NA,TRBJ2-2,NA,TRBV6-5,CASSPTGNTGELFF,TGTGCCAGCAGCCCGACAGGGAACACCGGGGAGCTGTTTTTT
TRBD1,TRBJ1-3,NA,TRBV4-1,CASSQAPRQGSGNTIYF,TGCGCCAGCAGCCAAGCACCCCGACAGGGCTCTGGAAACACCATATATTTT
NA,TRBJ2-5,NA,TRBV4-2,CASSQVRGDQETQYF,TGTGCCAGCAGCCAAGTCCGAGGAGACCAAGAGACCCAGTACTTC
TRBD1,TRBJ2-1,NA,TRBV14,CARTGVYNEQFF,TGTGCCAGGACAGGGGTATACAATGAGCAGTTCTTC
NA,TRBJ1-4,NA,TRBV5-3,CARKESGDEKLFF,TGTGCCAGAAAGGAGTCCGGGGATGAAAAACTGTTTTTT
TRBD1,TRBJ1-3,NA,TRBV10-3,CAISGAQGAKGDGNTIYF,TGTGCCATCAGTGGAGCACAGGGGGCTAAAGGGGATGGAAACACCATATATTTT
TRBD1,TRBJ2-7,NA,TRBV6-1,CASSPRTGGEQYF,TGTGCCAGCAGTCCCCGGACAGGGGGCGAGCAGTACTTC
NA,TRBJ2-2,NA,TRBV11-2,CASSVQGVRNTGELFF,TGTGCCAGCAGCGTACAGGGAGTTCGTAACACCGGGGAGCTGTTTTTT
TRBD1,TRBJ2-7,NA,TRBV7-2,CASSLGTGLNYEQYF,TGTGCCAGCAGCTTAGGGACAGGCCTCAACTACGAGCAGTACTTC
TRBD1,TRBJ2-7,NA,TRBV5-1,CASMPTGPGGEQYF,TGCGCCAGCATGCCGACAGGGCCAGGGGGAGAGCAGTACTTC
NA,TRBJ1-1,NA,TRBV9,CASSTRRGEAFF,TGTGCCAGCAGCACCCGTAGGGGTGAAGCTTTCTTT
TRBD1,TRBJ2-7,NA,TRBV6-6,CASRDTGAEQYF,TGTGCCAGCAGGGACACAGGGGCCGAGCAGTACTTC
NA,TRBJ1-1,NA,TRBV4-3,CASSQDVRGGGMNTEAFF,TGCGCCAGCAGCCAAGACGTAAGAGGGGGGGGAATGAACACTGAAGCTTTCTTT
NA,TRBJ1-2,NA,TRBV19,CASSTNRIIKGGLTANYGYTF,TGTGCCAGTAGTACGAACCGAATTATTAAAGGGGGACTAACAGCTAACTATGGCTACACCTTC
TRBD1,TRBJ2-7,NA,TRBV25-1,CASSWDRDKGQYF,TGTGCCAGCAGTTGGGACAGGGATAAGGGGCAGTACTTC
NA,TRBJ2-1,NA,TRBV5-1,CASSLAPTGHVAYNEQFF,TGCGCCAGCAGCTTGGCCCCGACAGGACACGTCGCCTACAATGAGCAGTTCTTC
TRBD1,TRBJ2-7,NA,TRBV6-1,CASRPGQGSYEQYF,TGTGCCAGCCGTCCGGGACAGGGGTCCTACGAGCAGTACTTC
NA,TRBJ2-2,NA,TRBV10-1,CASSESLGSGELFF,TGCGCCAGCAGTGAGTCGCTCGGTAGCGGGGAGCTGTTTTTT
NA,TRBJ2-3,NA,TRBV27,CASSLSENTDTQYF,TGTGCCAGCAGTTTATCGGAGAACACAGATACGCAGTATTTT
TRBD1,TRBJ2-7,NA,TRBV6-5,CASSYSWQGAGEQYF,TGTGCCAGCAGTTACTCGTGGCAGGGGGCAGGCGAGCAGTACTTC